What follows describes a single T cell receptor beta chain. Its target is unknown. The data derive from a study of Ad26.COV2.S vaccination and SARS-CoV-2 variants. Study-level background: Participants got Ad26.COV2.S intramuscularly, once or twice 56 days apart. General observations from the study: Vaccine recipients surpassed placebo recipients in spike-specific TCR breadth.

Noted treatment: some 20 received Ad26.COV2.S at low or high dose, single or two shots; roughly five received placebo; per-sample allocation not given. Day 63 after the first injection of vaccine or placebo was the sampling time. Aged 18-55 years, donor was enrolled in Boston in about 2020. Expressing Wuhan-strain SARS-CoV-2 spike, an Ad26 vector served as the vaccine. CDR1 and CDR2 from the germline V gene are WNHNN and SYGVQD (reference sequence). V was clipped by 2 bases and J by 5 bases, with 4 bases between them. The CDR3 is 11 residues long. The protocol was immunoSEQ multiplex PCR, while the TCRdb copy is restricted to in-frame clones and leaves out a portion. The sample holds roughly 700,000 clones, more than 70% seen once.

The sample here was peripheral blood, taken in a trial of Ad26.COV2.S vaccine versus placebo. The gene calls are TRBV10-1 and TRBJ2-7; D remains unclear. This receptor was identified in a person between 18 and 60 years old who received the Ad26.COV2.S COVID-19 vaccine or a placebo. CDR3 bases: TGCGCCAGCAGTGAGGGGAACGAGCAGTACTTC. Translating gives CASSEGNEQYF.